These 16 T cell receptor beta chains were sequenced from one sample in a study of PD-1 blockade in classical Hodgkin lymphoma. The protocol was immunoSEQ multiplex PCR, while the TCRdb copy is restricted to in-frame clones and leaves out a portion. The table records some 95,000 clones, approximately 90% of them present only once. This sample's time point: cycle 4 day 1 (C4D1), after 6 weeks of nivolumab. Every single patient, without exception, relapsed after autologous stem cell transplantation, and brentuximab vedotin exposure varied. The specimen comprised peripheral blood mononuclear cells (PBMCs), sampled before the fourth cycle of nivolumab. These receptors all come from a human donor with classical Hodgkin lymphoma.

The chain is built from TRBV6-1 and TRBJ1-1, with a possible D match to TRBD1 (6 bases). V was cut by 4 bases and J by 4 bases, with 16 bases left in between. The CDR3 loop spans 15 amino acids. Germline-derived CDR1 and CDR2 are MNHNS and SASEGT. The CDR3 coding sequence is TGTGCCAGCAGTGCTATCAGGGGAGCGGGCACTGAAGCTTTCTTT. Its protein is CASSAIRGAGTEAFF.

This clone has just a few counts. The chain carries TRBV7-3 and TRBJ2-5; D not resolved. The V end was cut by 4 bases, the J end by 2 bases, with 11 bases between. This CDR3 contains 14 residues. The germline V gene encodes CDR1 SGHTA and CDR2 FQGTGA. In DNA form, the CDR3 reads TGTGCCAGCAGCTCTACGGACGGGCAAGAGACCCAGTACTTC. This translates into CASSSTDGQETQYF.

CDR3 residues: CASSDSSGGSPTDTQYF. The CDR3 coding sequence is TGTGCCAGCAGTGACAGTAGCGGGGGGAGCCCCACAGATACGCAGTATTTT. The V and J genes are TRBV6-4 and TRBJ2-3, with 10 bases matching TRBD2. The ends lost 2 bases at V and 2 bases at J; junction bases unmatched: 7. Germline CDR1 is MRHNA and CDR2 is SNTAGT. The length of the CDR3 is 17 residues.

The chain combines TRBV6-5 with TRBJ1-2, with no clear D. Trimming stripped 3 bases from V and 2 bases from J, with 10 bases between. Per germline, CDR1 MNHEY and CDR2 SVGAGI. The CDR3 loop spans 14 amino acids. This CDR3 is CASSYYLGNYGYTF. The DNA for the CDR3 is TGTGCCAGCAGTTATTACCTTGGGAACTATGGCTACACCTTC.

The V and J genes are TRBV27 and TRBJ2-7; tentatively, D is TRBD2 (5 bases). Trimming stripped 11 bases from V and 2 bases from J, with 13 bases between. The CDR3 contains 12 residues. The V gene's germline CDR1 is MNHEY and CDR2 SMNVEV (reference sequence). CDR3: CASSSGTYEQYF. The CDR3 nucleotides read TGTGCCTCATCATCGGGAACCTACGAGCAGTACTTC.

The rearrangement joins TRBV2 to TRBJ1-4; TRBD1 matches 9 bases. The ends lost 6 bases at V and 8 bases at J; junction bases unmatched: 16. In germline, CDR1 is SNHLY, CDR2 FYNNEI. The CDR3 sequence is 17 residues long. The CDR3 sequence is CASSADRGRAFPEKLFF. CDR3 nucleotide sequence: TGTGCCAGCAGCGCGGACAGGGGTCGAGCCTTCCCCGAAAAACTGTTTTTT.

This chain connects TRBV7-6 to TRBJ2-1, with 9 bases fitting TRBD2. The germline V gene encodes CDR1 SGHVS and CDR2 FNYEAQ. This CDR3 has 15 amino acids. J was trimmed by 8 bases and V by 5 bases; bases with no gene match: 10. The CDR3 nucleotides are TGTGCCAGCAGCCCAGCCGGCGGGGGGGCCGATGAGCAGTTCTTC. This translates into CASSPAGGGADEQFF.

This sequence joins TRBV7-2 and TRBJ1-1; D might be TRBD1 (5 bases). Germline CDR1 SGHTA, CDR2 FQGNSA. The CDR3 is made up of 12 amino acids. Trimming took off 3 bases at V and 7 bases at J, with 9 bases between the two ends. The CDR3 DNA reads TGTGCCAGCAGCTTGCCGGGACGTGAAGCTTTCTTT. It encodes CASSLPGREAFF.

This CDR3 reads CASTHPLRGTIDTQYF. CDR3 coding DNA: TGTGCCAGTACCCATCCCTTACGGGGTACAATAGATACGCAGTATTTT. The chain uses TRBV19 and TRBJ2-3, with D perhaps matching TRBD2 (5 bases). The V gene lost 7 bases and the J gene lost 5 bases, with 22 bases spanning the gap. From germline, CDR1 is LNHDA and CDR2 SQIVND (reference sequence). This CDR3 has 16 amino acids.

The CDR3 protein is CASSPLRGHYEQYF. The CDR3 DNA sequence: TGTGCCAGCAGCCCCTTAAGGGGGCACTACGAGCAGTACTTC. The chain carries TRBV14 and TRBJ2-7; 7 positions agree with TRBD1. Germline assignment: CDR1 SGHDN and CDR2 FVKESK. Trimming removed 4 bases from V and 3 bases from J; junction bases left unmatched: 6. The CDR3 length is 14 residues.

The chain recombines TRBV6-1 with TRBJ1-2, with D unresolved. In germline, CDR1 is MNHNS, CDR2 SASEGT. V lost 5 bases, J lost 8 bases, and 15 bases lay in between. The CDR3 length is 13 residues. CDR3 protein: CASSLLSVGGYTF. The CDR3 region has the DNA TGTGCCAGCAGTTTGCTCTCCGTGGGCGGCTACACCTTC.

This chain links TRBV19 with TRBJ2-7; tentative D call: TRBD1 (5 bases). The V end lost 3 bases, the J end lost 0 bases, and 9 bases lay between the germline ends. From germline, CDR1 is LNHDA and CDR2 SQIVND (reference sequence). The CDR3 loop spans 14 amino acids. The CDR3 region has the DNA TGTGCCAGTAGTATCTCACAGGACTCCTACGAGCAGTACTTC. This translates into CASSISQDSYEQYF.

CDR3: CASSLWGQGAFNEQFF. CDR3 nucleotides: TGTGCCAGCAGCTTATGGGGTCAGGGGGCGTTCAATGAGCAGTTCTTC. V usage is TRBV7-2 and J usage is TRBJ2-1; 8 nucleotides agree with TRBD1. V gave up 2 bases and J gave up 6 bases; unmatched junction bases: 9. The CDR3 is made up of 16 amino acids. From germline, CDR1 is SGHTA and CDR2 FQGNSA.

Worth noting for this clone: Other DNA sequences of this sample code for an identical CDR3. This sequence joins TRBV11-2 and TRBJ1-1, with D perhaps TRBD1 (5 bases). The V end lost 4 bases, the J end lost 1 base, and 7 bases lay between the germline ends. The CDR3 length is 13 residues. Germline assignment: CDR1 SGHAT and CDR2 FQNNGV. CDR3 residues: CASSSGQNTEAFF. In DNA, the CDR3 is TGTGCCAGCAGCTCTGGACAGAACACTGAAGCTTTCTTT.

The chain employs TRBV2 and TRBJ2-3; 9 nucleotides match TRBD2. From germline, CDR1 is SNHLY and CDR2 FYNNEI. CDR3 length: 15 amino acids. V was pared by 8 bases and J by 6 bases, with 12 bases of the junction left unmatched. The CDR3 loop is CASFRQRGARDTQYF. In DNA, the CDR3 is TGTGCCAGCTTTAGACAGCGGGGGGCTCGGGATACGCAGTATTTT.

The CDR3 bases are TGTGCCAGCACCACAAGGAGGGGGTCCGAGCAGTACTTC. Translation: CASTTRRGSEQYF. The rearrangement joins TRBV6-5 to TRBJ2-7; D tentatively reads TRBD1 or TRBD2 (6 bases each). The CDR3 extends over 13 amino acids. From germline, CDR1 is MNHEY and CDR2 SVGAGI. The V end lost 7 bases, the J end lost 6 bases, and 16 bases lay between the germline ends.